This is a list of T cell receptor beta chains from one sample in a study of blood T cell repertoires in COVID-19. The protocol was immunoSEQ multiplex PCR, while the TCRdb copy is restricted to in-frame clones and leaves out a portion. The data contain hundreds of thousands of clones, around nine tenths of them singletons. Material for sequencing was PBMCs or T cells enriched from blood (not recorded which). Every receptor here comes from a woman aged 55-69 years in a cohort exposed to, infected with or recovered from COVID-19 (not recorded which). The CDR3 runs from the conserved cysteine through the conserved F or W. A D gene is named only where the DNA matches it firmly. Size values are once, few and many counts, or a class for expanded clones, and some rows have none.

CDR3 length,clone size,J gene,V gene,D gene,CDR3 DNA,CDR3 protein
16,few,TRBJ1-5,TRBV6-1,NA,TGTGCCAGCAGTGAAAGGGCGGGCGCGGGCAATCAGCCCCAGCATTTT,CASSERAGAGNQPQHF
14,once,TRBJ2-1,TRBV7-9,NA,TGTGCCAGCAGGGCGGGGGCTAGCGGCGAGGAGCAGTTCTTC,CASRAGASGEEQFF
15,NA,TRBJ2-1,TRBV5-1,TRBD2,TGCGCCAGCAGCCGACCTAGCGGAGCCTACAATGAGCAGTTCTTC,CASSRPSGAYNEQFF
16,NA,TRBJ1-1,TRBV2,NA,TGTGCCAGCAGTGAAAAATTCGGGGTTCTGAACACTGAAGCTTTCTTT,CASSEKFGVLNTEAFF
14,NA,TRBJ2-2,TRBV6-5,NA,TGTGCCAGCAGGCAAACTTGGAACACCGGGGAGCTGTTTTTT,CASRQTWNTGELFF
13,NA,TRBJ1-6,TRBV28,NA,TGTGCCAGCAGTTTAAGGGGTAATTCACCCCTCCACTTT,CASSLRGNSPLHF
18,NA,TRBJ2-2,TRBV18,TRBD2,TGTGCCAGCTCACCACTCCTAGCGGGGCTATCGAACACCGGGGAGCTGTTTTTT,CASSPLLAGLSNTGELFF
14,NA,TRBJ2-2,TRBV5-6,NA,TGTGCCAGCAGCTTAGACAAGAACACCGGGGAGCTGTTTTTT,CASSLDKNTGELFF
12,NA,TRBJ1-2,TRBV7-2,NA,TGTGCCAGCAGCTTAGATCAGTATGGCTACACCTTC,CASSLDQYGYTF
15,NA,TRBJ2-7,TRBV5-1,NA,TGCGCCAGCAGTGTCACAGAGGGCCTCTTCTACGAGCAGTACTTC,CASSVTEGLFYEQYF
15,few,TRBJ1-3,TRBV9,TRBD1,TGTGCCAGCAGCGGCGGGACAGCGTCTGGAAACACCATATATTTT,CASSGGTASGNTIYF
16,NA,TRBJ2-1,TRBV5-4,NA,TGTGCCAGCAGCTTGGCTGGAGGGGGCACCTACAATGAGCAGTTCTTC,CASSLAGGGTYNEQFF
16,NA,TRBJ2-7,TRBV19,TRBD1,TGTGCCAGTAGCCCCTCGACAGGGGTCCCCTCCTACGAGCAGTACTTC,CASSPSTGVPSYEQYF
14,NA,TRBJ1-2,TRBV5-1,TRBD1,TGCGCCAGCAGCTTACAGGGGGCGGACTATGGCTACACCTTC,CASSLQGADYGYTF
15,NA,TRBJ2-5,TRBV3-1/TRBV3-2,TRBD2,TGTGCCAGCAGCCAAGAAGGGACTAGGTCGAAGACCCAGTACTTC,CASSQEGTRSKTQYF
15,NA,TRBJ2-1,TRBV5-1,NA,TGCGCCAGCAGATATAGCAGGGGAGGGGGCAATGAGCAGTTCTTC,CASRYSRGGGNEQFF
13,NA,TRBJ2-1,TRBV5-6,NA,TGTGCCAGCAGCTTGTCCTATTTGCGTGAGCAGTTCTTC,CASSLSYLREQFF
15,NA,TRBJ2-1,TRBV7-3,TRBD2,TGTGCCAGCAGCTCCCTCGCGGGAGTCTACAATGAGCAGTTCTTC,CASSSLAGVYNEQFF
12,few,TRBJ1-2,TRBV7-9,NA,TGTGCCAGCAGCCCCTCTAACTATGGCTACACCTTC,CASSPSNYGYTF
14,NA,TRBJ2-1,TRBV5-1,NA,TGCGCCAGCAGCACCGGGACTTACTACAATGAGCAGTTCTTC,CASSTGTYYNEQFF
13,NA,TRBJ1-5,TRBV29-1,NA,TGCAGCGCCACCACTAGTAGCAATCAGCCCCAGCATTTT,CSATTSSNQPQHF
14,NA,TRBJ2-7,TRBV6-5,NA,TGTGCCAGCAGCAAACAGGGAATAGTCTACGAGCAGTACTTC,CASSKQGIVYEQYF
14,NA,TRBJ2-3,TRBV30,TRBD2,TGTGCCTGGAGTCCGGGACTAGCGCCGGATACGCAGTATTTT,CAWSPGLAPDTQYF
13,NA,TRBJ2-7,TRBV4-1,TRBD1,TGCGCCAGCAGCGGGACACAGGGGTACGAGCAGTACTTC,CASSGTQGYEQYF
15,NA,TRBJ2-5,TRBV5-6,NA,TGTGCCAGCAGCTTGGGTAACAGGAAACAAGAGACCCAGTACTTC,CASSLGNRKQETQYF
15,NA,TRBJ2-7,TRBV27,TRBD2,TGTGCCAGCAGTTTACTCGGGACTAGCACCTACGAGCAGTACTTC,CASSLLGTSTYEQYF
14,NA,TRBJ1-2,TRBV6-4,NA,TGTGCCAGCCGGAGGGAAGCCTTTAACTATGGCTACACCTTC,CASRREAFNYGYTF
17,NA,TRBJ1-2,TRBV6-2/TRBV6-3,NA,TGTGCCAGCAGTTACGGTCACCTAGCAAATCGGGGTTATGGCTACACCTTC,CASSYGHLANRGYGYTF
14,NA,TRBJ1-5,TRBV19,NA,TGTGCCAGTAGTCAAGACAGAAACAATCAGCCCCAGCATTTT,CASSQDRNNQPQHF
15,NA,TRBJ2-1,TRBV9,NA,TGTGCCAGCAGCGTAGTAGCGGACTCCTACAATGAGCAGTTCTTC,CASSVVADSYNEQFF
14,once,TRBJ2-3,TRBV29-1,NA,TGCAGCGTTGAGGGCAGGTGGGCCCCAGATACGCAGTATTTT,CSVEGRWAPDTQYF
14,NA,TRBJ1-5,TRBV6-5,NA,TGTGCCGCGGGCAGGGGCCTCAGCAATCAGCCCCAGCATTTT,CAAGRGLSNQPQHF
17,NA,TRBJ1-6,TRBV28,TRBD1,TGTGCCAGCAGTTCAACAGGGGGCAGCTCCTATAATTCACCCCTCCACTTT,CASSSTGGSSYNSPLHF